One sample yielded the 24 T cell receptor beta chains listed below, sequenced in a study of T cell changes during pregnancy in multiple sclerosis. The protocol was immunoSEQ multiplex PCR, while the TCRdb copy is restricted to in-frame clones and leaves out a portion. In the table there are about 64,000 clones, 90% of which are singletons. Sequencing used peripheral blood, obtained in the second trimester of pregnancy. The source of these receptors is a female donor in good health, enrolled as a control in a pregnancy study.

The genes are TRBV7-3 and TRBJ1-5; D is possibly TRBD1 (5 bases). V gave up 1 base and J gave up 3 bases, with 16 bases separating them. This CDR3 spans 17 amino acids. Germline-derived CDR1 and CDR2 are SGHTA and FQGTGA. The DNA for the CDR3 is TGTGCCAGCAGCTTAAAGACGGGAGGGGCCTCCAATCAGCCCCAGCATTTT. Translation: CASSLKTGGASNQPQHF.

This chain joins TRBV11-2 and TRBJ2-1, with TRBD1 matching over 9 bases. V lost 5 bases to trimming and J lost 5 bases; unmatched junction nucleotides: 10. There are 16 residues in the CDR3. Germline CDR1 is SGHAT and CDR2 is FQNNGV. The DNA of the CDR3 is TGTGCCAGCAGCACCTGGGACAGGGACTTCGACAATGAGCAGTTCTTC. Residues: CASSTWDRDFDNEQFF.

This clone was counted once. The CDR3 sequence is CARSLYTGGYETQYF. CDR3 nucleotides: TGTGCCAGAAGCCTTTACACAGGGGGCTACGAGACCCAGTACTTC. This rearrangement joins TRBV5-3 to TRBJ2-5; 9 nucleotides agree with TRBD1. TRBV5-3 is given ORF status, its function remaining uncertain. The CDR3 extends over 15 amino acids. V lost 4 bases and J lost 5; bases outside the gene matches: 9.

Ten or more counts support this clone. This chain joins TRBV28 and TRBJ1-1; D is possibly TRBD1 (5 bases). CDR3 length equals 16 residues. The V end lost 2 bases, the J end lost 0 bases, and 13 bases lay between the germline ends. CDR1 and CDR2 (germline): MDHEN, SYDVKM. The CDR3 DNA sequence: TGTGCCAGCAGTTTAATGGAGGGGTCCATGAACACTGAAGCTTTCTTT. This gives the protein CASSLMEGSMNTEAFF.

This chain connects TRBV7-9 to TRBJ2-2; 14 nucleotides match TRBD2. The length of the CDR3 is 18 residues. The V gene end was trimmed by 5 bases and the J gene end by 5 bases; junction bases not matched to a gene: 10. Germline lookup yields CDR1 SEHNR and CDR2 FQNEAQ (reference sequence). CDR3 DNA: TGTGCCAGCAGCCTACCGACTAGCGGGAGGGCCGGAACCGGGGAGCTGTTTTTT. Amino acids: CASSLPTSGRAGTGELFF.

V and J are TRBV6-4 and TRBJ1-1; D is unclear. Germline V CDR1 and CDR2: MRHNA, SNTAGT. Trimming stripped 6 bases from V and 1 base from J, with 9 bases between. The CDR3 runs 13 residues. The CDR3 DNA reads as TGTGCCAGCAGCGCGGGGTCGAACACTGAAGCTTTCTTT. Protein sequence: CASSAGSNTEAFF.

The chain joins TRBV9 to TRBJ2-1; TRBD2 aligns across 7 bases. CDR3 length: 16 residues. Looked up from germline, CDR1 is SGDLS and CDR2 is YYNGEE. The V segment lost 0 bases and the J segment 5 bases; nucleotides outside the gene matches: 8. The CDR3 DNA reads as TGTGCCAGCAGCGTAGCTGGGGGGGTCAGAAACAATGAGCAGTTCTTC. Translation: CASSVAGGVRNNEQFF.

The chain is built from TRBV29-1 and TRBJ1-5, with D possibly TRBD1 on 6 matching bases. CDR1 is SQVTM and CDR2 is ANQGSEA in the germline V gene. The CDR3 sequence is 13 residues long. Trimming took 4 bases from V and 5 from J, leaving 12 bases between them. Here the CDR3 reads CSVAAGVDQPQHF. The CDR3 DNA reads as TGCAGCGTTGCTGCAGGGGTGGATCAGCCCCAGCATTTT. Based on the CDR3 plus reference TRBV29-1 and TRBJ1-5, the full variable domain is SAVISQKPSRDICQRGTSLTIQCQVDSQVTMMFWYRQQPGQSLTLIATANQGSEATYESGFVIDKFPISRPNLTFSTLTVSNMSPEDSSIYLCSVAAGVDQPQHFGDGTRLSIL.

CDR3 sequence (DNA): TGTGCCAGCAGCCATACGGGACAGGGCCTTAAGAGGTATGGCTACACCTTC. Amino acid sequence: CASSHTGQGLKRYGYTF. This chain links TRBV4-2 with TRBJ1-2; 9 bases fit TRBD1. With V trimmed by 3 bases and J by 5 bases, 13 bases remained unmatched. The CDR3 has 17 residues. The germline CDR1 and CDR2 sequences are LGHNA and YNFKEQ.

This chain uses TRBV6-4 with TRBJ2-7; a weak D match, TRBD1 (6 bases). The germline gives CDR1 MRHNA, CDR2 SNTAGT. The CDR3 runs 13 residues. The V end was cut by 10 bases, the J end by 1 base, with 14 bases between. CDR3 DNA: TGTGCCACCGAGACAGGACAATCCTACGAGCAGTACTTC. It specifies CATETGQSYEQYF.

The chain joins TRBV5-1 to TRBJ2-3, with a tentative D call TRBD2 (7 bases). Trimming removed 4 bases from V and 2 bases from J, with 11 bases in between. Germline-derived CDR1 and CDR2 are SGHRS and YFSETQ. The CDR3 runs 14 residues. The CDR3 coding sequence is TGCGCCAGCAGCATTCGGGGGGCCACAGATACGCAGTATTTT. As protein: CASSIRGATDTQYF.

V gene TRBV15 combines with J gene TRBJ1-4; no definite D call. Germline V lookup: CDR1 LNHNV, CDR2 YYDKDF (reference sequence). The CDR3 extends over 15 amino acids. Trimming took off 0 bases at V and 8 bases at J, with 13 bases between the two ends. CDR3 sequence: CATSRDPVIMEKLFF. In nucleotides, the CDR3 is TGTGCCACCAGCAGAGATCCGGTTATTATGGAAAAACTGTTTTTT.

The chain has TRBV30 and TRBJ1-2, with 7 bases fitting TRBD1. The length of the CDR3 is 12 residues. Germline values: CDR1 GTSNPN, CDR2 SVGIG (reference sequence). V lost 7 bases and J lost 6; bases outside the gene matches: 8. The CDR3 loop is CAFTPQGDGYTF. The CDR3 DNA is TGTGCCTTCACCCCCCAGGGGGATGGCTACACCTTC.

V is TRBV9 and J is TRBJ1-4; 9 bases match TRBD1. CDR1 SGDLS and CDR2 YYNGEE come from the germline V gene. The V segment lost 4 bases and the J segment 8 bases; nucleotides outside the gene matches: 9. The CDR3 consists of 15 residues. The chain's CDR3 is CASSPRGQGREKLFF. Written as DNA, the CDR3 is TGTGCCAGCAGCCCAAGGGGACAGGGAAGGGAAAAACTGTTTTTT.

V is TRBV6-5 and J is TRBJ2-5, with unresolved D. The CDR3 runs to 12 residues. The ends were cut back, 4 bases at V and 5 bases at J, with 8 bases in the middle. Germline lookup yields CDR1 MNHEY and CDR2 SVGAGI. In nucleotides, the CDR3 is TGTGCCAGCAGTTCGTGGCAGGAGACCCAGTACTTC. Translated, it gives CASSSWQETQYF.

The chain combines TRBV30 with TRBJ2-5; perhaps TRBD1 as D (5 bases). CDR1 and CDR2 from the germline V gene are GTSNPN and SVGIG (reference sequence). The V end was cut by 2 bases, the J end by 4 bases, with 8 bases between. This CDR3 contains 12 residues. CDR3 region: CAWSWTRETQYF. The DNA for the CDR3 is TGTGCCTGGAGTTGGACACGAGAGACCCAGTACTTC.

A few counts support this clone. The V call is TRBV6-1, the J call TRBJ1-2; weak D call: TRBD1 (5 bases). The germline V gene has CDR1 MNHNS and CDR2 SASEGT. V was shortened by 4 bases and J by 8 bases, with 17 bases between the two germline ends. The CDR3 runs to 14 residues. CDR3 DNA sequence: TGTGCCAGCAGTGTTCTCGGCGGGGCTGACGGCTACACCTTC. Protein product: CASSVLGGADGYTF.

In its sample, this clone was seen a few times. This chain links TRBV30 with TRBJ2-2; possibly TRBD1 for D (5 bases). The V and J ends lost 4 bases and 3 bases respectively, with 9 bases between them. The CDR3 consists of 13 residues. Germline assignment: CDR1 GTSNPN and CDR2 SVGIG (reference sequence). DNA of the CDR3: TGTGCCTGGAACGGCAGGGACACCGGGGAGCTGTTTTTT. Translating gives CAWNGRDTGELFF.

The chain combines TRBV7-6 with TRBJ2-5; tentatively, D is TRBD2 (5 bases). The germline gives CDR1 SGHVS, CDR2 FNYEAQ. The CDR3 length is 14 residues. The germline V and J ends were trimmed by 1 base and 2 bases, with 8 bases remaining between them. Here the CDR3 DNA reads TGTGCCAGCAGCTTAGATTCGGGGCAAGAGACCCAGTACTTC. Encoded protein: CASSLDSGQETQYF.

The rearrangement uses TRBV6-1 and TRBJ1-2, with no clear D. CDR1 MNHNS and CDR2 SASEGT come from the germline V gene. The CDR3 totals 12 residues. The ends were cut back, 3 bases at V and 6 bases at J, with 8 bases in the middle. CDR3 sequence reads: CASSDRVHGYTF. CDR3 DNA sequence: TGTGCCAGCAGTGATCGAGTCCATGGCTACACCTTC.

The rearrangement joins TRBV6-4 to TRBJ2-3; a possible D gene is TRBD2 (6 bases). CDR3 length equals 15 residues. Trimming stripped 3 bases from V and 1 base from J, with 11 bases between. Germline loops: CDR1 MRHNA, CDR2 SNTAGT. CDR3: CASSESPGGTDTQYF. The CDR3 region has the DNA TGTGCCAGCAGTGAATCTCCGGGGGGCACAGATACGCAGTATTTT.

The CDR3 nucleotides read TGTGCCACCAGCAGGAACAGGGTAAGAGAAGCTTTCTTT. Its translation is CATSRNRVREAFF. The V call is TRBV15, the J call TRBJ1-1, with D perhaps matching TRBD1 (6 bases). Between the trimmed V and J ends, which lost 3 bases and 8 bases, there was a span of 13 bases. CDR1 LNHNV and CDR2 YYDKDF come from the germline V gene (reference sequence). This CDR3 is 13 amino acids long.

The chain recombines TRBV6-6 with TRBJ1-3, with unresolved D. Germline CDR1 and CDR2: MNHNY and SVGAGI (reference sequence). V lost 8 bases to trimming and J lost 4 bases, with 12 bases between them. This CDR3 has 13 amino acids. The CDR3 bases are TGTGCCAGCCGACAAACAAGGGGAAACACCATATATTTT. It yields the protein CASRQTRGNTIYF.

J is TRBJ2-7 and V is TRBV1; the D call of TRBD1 is as the table states it, not checked on the DNA. TRBV1 corresponds to a pseudogene. The CDR3 has 15 amino acids. The CDR3 is CTSSQERQGAYEQYF. The CDR3 DNA follows: TGCACCAGCAGCCAAGAGCGTCAGGGGGCCTACGAGCAGTACTTC.